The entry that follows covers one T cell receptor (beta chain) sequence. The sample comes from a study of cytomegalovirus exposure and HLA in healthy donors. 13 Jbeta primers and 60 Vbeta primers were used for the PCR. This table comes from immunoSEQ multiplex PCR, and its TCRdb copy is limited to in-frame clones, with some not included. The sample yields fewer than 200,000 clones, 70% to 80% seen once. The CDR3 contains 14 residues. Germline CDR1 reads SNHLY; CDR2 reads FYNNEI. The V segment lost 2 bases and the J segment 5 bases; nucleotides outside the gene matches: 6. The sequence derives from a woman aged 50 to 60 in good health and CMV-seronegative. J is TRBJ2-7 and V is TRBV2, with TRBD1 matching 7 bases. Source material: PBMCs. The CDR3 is CASSEMGRGNEQYF. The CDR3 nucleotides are TGTGCCAGCAGTGAAATGGGCAGGGGGAACGAGCAGTACTTC.